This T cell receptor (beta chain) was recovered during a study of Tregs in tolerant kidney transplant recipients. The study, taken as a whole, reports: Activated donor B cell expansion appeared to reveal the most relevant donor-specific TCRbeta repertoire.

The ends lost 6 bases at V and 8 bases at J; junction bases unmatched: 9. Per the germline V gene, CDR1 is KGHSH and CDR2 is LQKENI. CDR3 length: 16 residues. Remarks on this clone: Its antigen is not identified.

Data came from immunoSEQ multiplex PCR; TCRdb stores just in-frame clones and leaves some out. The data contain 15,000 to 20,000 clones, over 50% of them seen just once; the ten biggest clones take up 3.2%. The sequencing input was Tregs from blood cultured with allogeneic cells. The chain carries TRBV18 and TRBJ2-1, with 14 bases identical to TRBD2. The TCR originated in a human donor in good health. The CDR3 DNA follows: TGTGCCAGCTCCCTACCGGGACTAGCGGGAGCCTATGAGCAGTTCTTC. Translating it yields CASSLPGLAGAYEQFF.